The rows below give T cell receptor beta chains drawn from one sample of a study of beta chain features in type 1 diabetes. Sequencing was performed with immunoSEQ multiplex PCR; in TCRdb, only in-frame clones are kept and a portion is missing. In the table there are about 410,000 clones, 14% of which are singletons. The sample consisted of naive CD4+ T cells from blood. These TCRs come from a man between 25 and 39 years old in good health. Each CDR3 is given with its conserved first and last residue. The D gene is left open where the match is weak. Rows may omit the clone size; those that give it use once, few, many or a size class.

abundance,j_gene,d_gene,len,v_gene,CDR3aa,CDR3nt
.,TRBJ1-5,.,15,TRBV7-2,CASRRTGGAGQPQHF,TGTGCCAGCAGACGTACAGGTGGGGCCGGTCAGCCCCAGCATTTT
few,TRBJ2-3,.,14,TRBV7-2,CASSFDAGKDTQYF,TGTGCCAGCAGCTTTGACGCTGGGAAAGATACGCAGTATTTT
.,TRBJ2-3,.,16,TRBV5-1,CASSWGLGINTDTQYF,TGCGCCAGCAGCTGGGGACTGGGGATTAACACAGATACGCAGTATTTT
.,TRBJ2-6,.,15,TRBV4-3,CASSRRGAGANVLTF,TGCGCCAGCAGCCGGCGTGGGGCTGGGGCCAACGTCCTGACTTTC
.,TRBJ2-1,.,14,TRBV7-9,CASSLTGSYNEQFF,TGTGCCAGCAGCTTAACGGGCTCCTACAATGAGCAGTTCTTC
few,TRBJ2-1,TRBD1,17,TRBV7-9,CASSLVGFQGDPNEQFF,TGTGCCAGCAGCTTAGTTGGCTTCCAGGGGGACCCCAATGAGCAGTTCTTC
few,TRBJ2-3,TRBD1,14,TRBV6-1,CASRSGGWTDTQYF,TGTGCCAGCCGATCAGGGGGATGGACAGATACGCAGTATTTT
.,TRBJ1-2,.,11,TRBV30,CAWSVTNGYTF,TGTGCCTGGAGTGTCACCAATGGCTACACCTTC
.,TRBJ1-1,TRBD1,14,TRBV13,CASSLQGGGTEAFF,TGTGCCAGCAGCTTACAGGGGGGAGGTACTGAAGCTTTCTTT
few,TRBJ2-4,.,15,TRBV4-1,CASSLTPGLKNIQYF,TGCGCCAGCAGCCTCACCCCGGGTCTCAAAAACATTCAGTACTTC
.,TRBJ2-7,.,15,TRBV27,CASSFLFGGQYEQYF,TGTGCCAGCAGTTTTCTCTTCGGAGGGCAATACGAGCAGTACTTC
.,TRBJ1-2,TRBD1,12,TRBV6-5,CASSQTGVGYTF,TGTGCCAGCAGTCAGACAGGGGTTGGCTACACCTTC
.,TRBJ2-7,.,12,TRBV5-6,CASSLPGFEQYF,TGTGCCAGCAGCTTGCCCGGGTTCGAGCAGTACTTC
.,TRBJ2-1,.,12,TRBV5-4,CASSSQYNEQFF,TGTGCCAGCAGCTCACAATACAATGAGCAGTTCTTC
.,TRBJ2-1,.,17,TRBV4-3,CASSQEATGRTYNEQFF,TGCGCCAGCAGCCAAGAGGCTACGGGCCGAACCTACAATGAGCAGTTCTTC
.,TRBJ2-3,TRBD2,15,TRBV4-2,CASSQDTSGADTQYF,TGTGCCAGCAGCCAAGACACTAGCGGGGCAGATACGCAGTATTTT
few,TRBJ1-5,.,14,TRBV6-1,CASRAAAANQPQHF,TGTGCCAGCAGGGCGGCGGCAGCCAATCAGCCCCAGCATTTT
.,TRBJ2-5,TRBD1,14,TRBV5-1,CASSPGTGAETQYF,TGCGCCAGCAGCCCCGGGACAGGGGCAGAGACCCAGTACTTC
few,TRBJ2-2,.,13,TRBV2,CASSSGNTGELFF,TGTGCCAGCAGTTCGGGCAACACCGGGGAGCTGTTTTTT
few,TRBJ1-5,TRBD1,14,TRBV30,CAWSRDRGNQPQHF,TGTGCCTGGAGCCGGGACAGGGGGAATCAGCCCCAGCATTTT